In its sample, the clone carrying this T cell receptor beta chain was seen once. The entry originates in a study of cytomegalovirus exposure and HLA in healthy donors. Sampled while nominally healthy, donors likely had unrecorded immune exposures. The primer mix had 60 Vbeta and 13 Jbeta primers. Data came from immunoSEQ multiplex PCR; TCRdb stores just in-frame clones and leaves some out. The table has 35,000 to 40,000 clones, 66% seen once. The sample comprised PBMCs. The source is a man aged 45-65 years in good health and CMV-seropositive.

The CDR3 DNA reads as TGCGCCAGCAGCCCAGGAGTGGGGGGAGACCGTGCGTATACGCAGTATTTT. It encodes CASSPGVGGDRAYTQYF. J is TRBJ2-3 and V is TRBV4-1; D possibly corresponds to TRBD2 (6 bases). V was shortened by 4 bases and J by 7 bases, with 24 bases between the two germline ends. Germline lookup yields CDR1 MGHRA and CDR2 YSYEKL. The CDR3 covers 17 residues.